The TCR beta chain under discussion was sequenced for a study of T cells in Graves' hyperthyroidism and ophthalmopathy. Amplification of TCR beta CDR3 regions was performed using RNA transcripts as template. With the HTBI primer set, the TCR CDR3 went through a first round of RT-PCR. TCRdb processed the multiplex PCR reads anew with MiXCR; each CDR3 protein has one entry. The sample records about 500,000 distinct CDR3 sequences, around 16% being singletons. Trimming removed 6 bases from V and 5 bases from J, with 19 bases in between. The germline V gene encodes CDR1 SGHAT and CDR2 FQNNGV. The CDR3 is 15 residues long. This clonotype occurred many times.

This chain joins TRBV11-2 and TRBJ1-2; D gene uncertain. The specimen sequenced was blood. The receptor comes from a woman aged 25 to 39 with Graves' ophthalmopathy. CDR3 residues: CASRPEGSQAYGYTF. In DNA form, the CDR3 reads TGTGCCAGCAGACCGGAGGGTTCCCAAGCATATGGCTACACCTTC.